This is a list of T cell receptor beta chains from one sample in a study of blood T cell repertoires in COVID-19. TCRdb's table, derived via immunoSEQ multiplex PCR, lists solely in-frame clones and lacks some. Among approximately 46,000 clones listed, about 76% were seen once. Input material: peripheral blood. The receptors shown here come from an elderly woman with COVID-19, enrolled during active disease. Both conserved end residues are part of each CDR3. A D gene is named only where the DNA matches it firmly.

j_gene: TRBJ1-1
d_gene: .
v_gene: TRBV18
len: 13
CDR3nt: TGTGCCAGCTCACCAGGGGCGTTCACTGAAGCTTTCTTT
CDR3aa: CASSPGAFTEAFF

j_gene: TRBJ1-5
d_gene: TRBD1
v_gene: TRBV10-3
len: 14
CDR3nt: TGTGCCATCAGTCCTGACAGGGAAGGGCAGCCCCAGCATTTT
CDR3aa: CAISPDREGQPQHF

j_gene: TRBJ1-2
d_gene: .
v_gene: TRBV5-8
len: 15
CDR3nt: TGTGCCAGCAGCTTGTGGAGCGTAGCTAACTATGGCTACACCTTC
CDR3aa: CASSLWSVANYGYTF

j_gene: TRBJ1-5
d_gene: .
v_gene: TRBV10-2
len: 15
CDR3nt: TGCGCCAGCAGTCGAACTTTGTATAGCAATCAGCCCCAGCATTTT
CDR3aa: CASSRTLYSNQPQHF

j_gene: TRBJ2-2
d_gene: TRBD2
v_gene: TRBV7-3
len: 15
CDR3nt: TGTGCCAGCAGCTTTGGCGGGAGTGGCGCCGGGGAGCTGTTTTTT
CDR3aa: CASSFGGSGAGELFF

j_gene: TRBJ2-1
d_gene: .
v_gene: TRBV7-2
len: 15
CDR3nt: TGTGCCAGCAGCTTAGCCGCGGGAATCTTAAATGAGCAGTTCTTC
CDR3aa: CASSLAAGILNEQFF

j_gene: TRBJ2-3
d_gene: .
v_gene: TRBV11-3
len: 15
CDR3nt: TGTGCCAGCAGCTTAGATCCAGCGGCTCGGGATACGCAGTATTTT
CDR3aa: CASSLDPAARDTQYF

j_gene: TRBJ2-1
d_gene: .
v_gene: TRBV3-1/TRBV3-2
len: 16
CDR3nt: TGTGCCAGCAGCCAAGATAATGGGATGGGGGGCAATGAGCAGTTCTTC
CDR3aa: CASSQDNGMGGNEQFF

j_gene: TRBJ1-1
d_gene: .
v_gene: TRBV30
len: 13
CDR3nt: TGTGCCTGGAGCCAATTCATGAACACTGAAGCTTTCTTT
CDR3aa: CAWSQFMNTEAFF

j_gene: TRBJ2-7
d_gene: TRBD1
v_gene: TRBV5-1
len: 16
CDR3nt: TGCGCCAGCAGCCCTCCGAGGACAGGGAGTAACGACGAGCAGTACTTC
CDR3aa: CASSPPRTGSNDEQYF

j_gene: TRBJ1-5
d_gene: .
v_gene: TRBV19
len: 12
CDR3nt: TGTGCCAGTAGTGCCCTTAACGGGCCCCAGCATTTT
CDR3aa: CASSALNGPQHF

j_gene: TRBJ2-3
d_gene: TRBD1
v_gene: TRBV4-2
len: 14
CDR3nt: TGTGCCAGCAGCCCGGACAGGGCTACAGATACGCAGTATTTT
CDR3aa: CASSPDRATDTQYF

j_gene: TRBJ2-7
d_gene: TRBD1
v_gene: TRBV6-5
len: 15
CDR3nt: TGTGCCAGCAGTTACTCGCTCCCAGGGGGCCACGAGCAGTACTTC
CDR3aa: CASSYSLPGGHEQYF

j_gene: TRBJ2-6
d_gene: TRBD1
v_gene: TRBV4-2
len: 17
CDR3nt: TGTGCCAGCAGCCAGGGACAGGGAACCTCTGGGGCCAACGTCCTGACTTTC
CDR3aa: CASSQGQGTSGANVLTF